The rows below give T cell receptor beta chains drawn from one sample of a study of T-cell reconstitution after alpha-beta-depleted transplantation in children. TCRdb re-derived calls from the PCR reads in MiXCR, one entry per CDR3 protein. The sample comprises some 590,000 distinct CDR3 sequences, roughly 10% of which are singletons, and approximately 4.1% rests with the top ten. The starting material was PBMCs from the stem cell graft donor, obtained from the stem cell graft. These receptors were collected from a human donor who donated a stem cell graft to a child with acute myeloid leukemia. Both conserved end residues are part of each CDR3. A D gene is named only where the DNA matches it firmly. Some rows have no size entry. The others give once, few or many, or a class for an expanded clone.

v_call: TRBV6-4
j_call: TRBJ1-1
d_call: -
clone_size: many
cdr3_aa: CASNRGGREAFF
cdr3_nt: TGTGCCAGCAACCGGGGGGGCAGGGAAGCTTTCTTT

v_call: TRBV9
j_call: TRBJ1-2
d_call: -
clone_size: -
cdr3_aa: CASSVTPDRLDGYTF
cdr3_nt: TGTGCCAGCAGCGTCACTCCCGACAGGCTTGATGGCTACACCTTC

v_call: TRBV28
j_call: TRBJ2-1
d_call: TRBD1
clone_size: many
cdr3_aa: CASTPPRQGVHNEQFF
cdr3_nt: TGTGCCAGCACCCCACCAAGACAGGGGGTTCACAATGAGCAGTTCTTC

v_call: TRBV12-3/TRBV12-4
j_call: TRBJ2-1
d_call: -
clone_size: few
cdr3_aa: CALSTPVGGSPNYNEQFF
cdr3_nt: TGTGCCCTCAGCACCCCAGTCGGAGGGAGCCCCAATTACAATGAGCAGTTCTTC

v_call: TRBV7-2
j_call: TRBJ1-2
d_call: -
clone_size: -
cdr3_aa: CASSPRGTQSGYTF
cdr3_nt: TGTGCCAGCAGCCCCCGGGGCACTCAATCGGGCTACACCTTC

v_call: TRBV7-3
j_call: TRBJ2-5
d_call: -
clone_size: few
cdr3_aa: CASSLMGGPGETQYF
cdr3_nt: TGTGCCAGCAGCTTAATGGGGGGGCCGGGCGAGACCCAGTACTTC

v_call: TRBV7-6
j_call: TRBJ2-5
d_call: -
clone_size: few
cdr3_aa: CASSLVPRETQYF
cdr3_nt: TGTGCCAGCAGCTTAGTCCCGAGGGAGACCCAGTACTTC

v_call: TRBV12-3/TRBV12-4
j_call: TRBJ2-3
d_call: -
clone_size: -
cdr3_aa: CASSFRTDTQYF
cdr3_nt: TGTGCCAGCAGTTTCCGGACAGATACGCAGTATTTT

v_call: TRBV7-6
j_call: TRBJ2-1
d_call: -
clone_size: many
cdr3_aa: CASSLVGSQTYNEQFF
cdr3_nt: TGTGCCAGCAGCTTAGTTGGATCCCAGACCTACAATGAGCAGTTCTTC

v_call: TRBV30
j_call: TRBJ1-1
d_call: -
clone_size: -
cdr3_aa: CACIPRNTEAFF
cdr3_nt: TGTGCCTGCATACCACGGAACACTGAAGCTTTCTTT

v_call: TRBV19
j_call: TRBJ2-3
d_call: -
clone_size: many
cdr3_aa: CASTSIAAITDTQYF
cdr3_nt: TGTGCCAGTACCTCGATCGCCGCCATCACAGATACGCAGTATTTT

v_call: TRBV5-5
j_call: TRBJ2-1
d_call: -
clone_size: many
cdr3_aa: CASNMGPTRDYNEQFF
cdr3_nt: TGTGCCAGCAATATGGGGCCCACCCGGGATTACAATGAGCAGTTCTTC

v_call: TRBV20-1
j_call: TRBJ1-2
d_call: TRBD1
clone_size: -
cdr3_aa: CCAPLGLGQGGNGYTF
cdr3_nt: TGCTGTGCTCCCTTGGGATTGGGACAGGGGGGAAATGGCTACACCTTC

v_call: TRBV13
j_call: TRBJ2-7
d_call: TRBD2
clone_size: -
cdr3_aa: CASSLLLAGAYERYF
cdr3_nt: TGTGCCAGCAGCTTATTGCTAGCGGGAGCTTACGAGCGGTACTTC

v_call: TRBV9
j_call: TRBJ1-6
d_call: -
clone_size: few
cdr3_aa: CASSVALGSLGSPLHF
cdr3_nt: TGTGCCAGCAGCGTAGCCCTTGGTTCACTCGGTTCACCCCTCCACTTT

v_call: TRBV12-3/TRBV12-4
j_call: TRBJ2-5
d_call: -
clone_size: -
cdr3_aa: CASSFPREPETQYF
cdr3_nt: TGTGCCAGCAGTTTCCCTAGGGAGCCGGAGACCCAGTACTTC

v_call: TRBV7-3
j_call: TRBJ2-7
d_call: -
clone_size: -
cdr3_aa: CASSSPGREGEQYF
cdr3_nt: TGTGCCAGCAGCTCGCCGGGACGCGAAGGAGAGCAGTACTTC

v_call: TRBV6-2/TRBV6-3
j_call: TRBJ1-5
d_call: TRBD1
clone_size: few
cdr3_aa: CASRGGQNQPQHF
cdr3_nt: TGTGCCAGCAGAGGGGGACAGAATCAGCCCCAGCATTTT

v_call: TRBV12-3/TRBV12-4
j_call: TRBJ1-6
d_call: TRBD1
clone_size: once
cdr3_aa: CASSPGTANSPLHF
cdr3_nt: TGTGCCAGCAGTCCCGGGACAGCAAATTCACCCCTCCACTTT

v_call: TRBV15
j_call: TRBJ2-7
d_call: -
clone_size: few
cdr3_aa: CATSRPGLYEQYF
cdr3_nt: TGTGCCACCAGCCGGCCAGGCCTCTACGAGCAGTACTTC

v_call: TRBV2
j_call: TRBJ2-1
d_call: -
clone_size: many
cdr3_aa: CASSEIGGNEQFF
cdr3_nt: TGTGCCAGCAGTGAAATAGGGGGCAATGAGCAGTTCTTC

v_call: TRBV6-5
j_call: TRBJ1-6
d_call: TRBD1
clone_size: -
cdr3_aa: CASSYAPGGSDSPLHF
cdr3_nt: TGTGCCAGCAGTTACGCTCCAGGGGGCAGTGATTCACCCCTCCACTTT

v_call: TRBV29-1
j_call: TRBJ1-4
d_call: -
clone_size: few
cdr3_aa: CSVDFRSSNEKLFF
cdr3_nt: TGCAGCGTTGACTTTAGGAGCTCTAATGAAAAACTGTTTTTT

v_call: TRBV5-5
j_call: TRBJ1-2
d_call: TRBD1
clone_size: few
cdr3_aa: CASSTDRGLAGYTF
cdr3_nt: TGTGCCAGCAGCACTGACAGGGGGCTCGCTGGCTACACCTTC

v_call: TRBV7-9
j_call: TRBJ2-7
d_call: -
clone_size: few
cdr3_aa: CASSWDTSSYEQYF
cdr3_nt: TGTGCCAGCAGCTGGGACACCAGCTCCTACGAGCAGTACTTC

v_call: TRBV28
j_call: TRBJ1-5
d_call: TRBD1
clone_size: few
cdr3_aa: CASSLRFSQGARGQPQHF
cdr3_nt: TGTGCCAGCAGTTTACGGTTTTCACAGGGGGCGCGAGGTCAGCCCCAGCATTTT

v_call: TRBV29-1
j_call: TRBJ2-1
d_call: TRBD1
clone_size: -
cdr3_aa: CSGVPGQNEQFF
cdr3_nt: TGCAGCGGAGTTCCGGGACAGAATGAGCAGTTCTTC

v_call: TRBV24-1
j_call: TRBJ2-3
d_call: -
clone_size: many
cdr3_aa: CATSDFAAITGHTQYF
cdr3_nt: TGTGCCACCAGTGATTTCGCTGCGATCACAGGACATACGCAGTATTTT

v_call: TRBV12-3/TRBV12-4
j_call: TRBJ2-2
d_call: TRBD2
clone_size: many
cdr3_aa: CATRDSGTGNTGELFF
cdr3_nt: TGTGCCACGCGGGATAGCGGGACGGGAAACACCGGGGAGCTGTTTTTT

v_call: TRBV24-1
j_call: TRBJ2-3
d_call: TRBD1
clone_size: few
cdr3_aa: CATSDRTGGTDTQYF
cdr3_nt: TGTGCCACCAGTGATCGGACAGGGGGCACAGATACGCAGTATTTT

v_call: TRBV4-2
j_call: TRBJ2-1
d_call: -
clone_size: -
cdr3_aa: CASSQEPHSYNEQFF
cdr3_nt: TGTGCCAGCAGCCAAGAACCGCACTCCTACAATGAGCAGTTCTTC

v_call: TRBV12-3/TRBV12-4
j_call: TRBJ2-7
d_call: TRBD2
clone_size: few
cdr3_aa: CASSFSSGGSYEQYF
cdr3_nt: TGTGCCAGCAGTTTTTCATCGGGAGGGTCCTACGAGCAGTACTTC

v_call: TRBV6-6
j_call: TRBJ2-1
d_call: -
clone_size: many
cdr3_aa: CASSYSLNEQFF
cdr3_nt: TGTGCCAGCAGTTACTCCCTCAATGAGCAGTTCTTC

v_call: TRBV4-2
j_call: TRBJ1-5
d_call: -
clone_size: few
cdr3_aa: CASSQDPGRQPQHF
cdr3_nt: TGTGCCAGCAGCCAAGATCCCGGTCGACAGCCCCAGCATTTT

v_call: TRBV7-2
j_call: TRBJ2-1
d_call: -
clone_size: -
cdr3_aa: CASSQGRERGEQFF
cdr3_nt: TGTGCCAGCAGCCAAGGGCGGGAGAGGGGGGAGCAGTTCTTC

v_call: TRBV6-1
j_call: TRBJ2-7
d_call: -
clone_size: -
cdr3_aa: CASSDMGSRTF
cdr3_nt: TGTGCCAGCAGTGATATGGGTTCTAGGACGTTC

v_call: TRBV28
j_call: TRBJ2-1
d_call: -
clone_size: many
cdr3_aa: CASSLTTTRVKQFF
cdr3_nt: TGTGCCAGCAGTTTGACTACGACTAGGGTAAAGCAGTTCTTC

v_call: TRBV12-3/TRBV12-4
j_call: TRBJ1-1
d_call: -
clone_size: few
cdr3_aa: CASSPNRSPLNTEAFF
cdr3_nt: TGTGCCAGCAGTCCTAACAGGAGCCCCCTGAACACTGAAGCTTTCTTT

v_call: TRBV15
j_call: TRBJ1-4
d_call: -
clone_size: once
cdr3_aa: CATSRDRSRSEKLFF
cdr3_nt: TGTGCCACCAGCAGAGATCGAAGTAGGAGTGAAAAACTGTTTTTT

v_call: TRBV21-1
j_call: TRBJ2-1
d_call: -
clone_size: few
cdr3_aa: CASSNRGITYNEQFF
cdr3_nt: TGTGCCAGCAGCAATCGCGGGATAACCTACAATGAGCAGTTCTTC

v_call: TRBV27
j_call: TRBJ1-2
d_call: -
clone_size: -
cdr3_aa: CASSFVPGFYGYTF
cdr3_nt: TGTGCCAGCAGTTTTGTTCCAGGGTTCTATGGCTACACCTTC

v_call: TRBV28
j_call: TRBJ2-3
d_call: -
clone_size: few
cdr3_aa: CASSLRPSTDTQYF
cdr3_nt: TGTGCCAGCAGTTTACGGCCTAGCACAGATACGCAGTATTTT

v_call: TRBV5-1
j_call: TRBJ2-5
d_call: -
clone_size: -
cdr3_aa: CASSRQGGPLQETQYF
cdr3_nt: TGCGCCAGCAGCCGCCAGGGGGGGCCCCTCCAAGAGACCCAGTACTTC

v_call: TRBV14
j_call: TRBJ1-2
d_call: -
clone_size: many
cdr3_aa: CASSQDRRTIGGYTF
cdr3_nt: TGTGCCAGCAGCCAAGATCGCCGGACAATCGGAGGCTACACCTTC

v_call: TRBV18
j_call: TRBJ1-3
d_call: -
clone_size: -
cdr3_aa: CASSPYTGSGNTIYF
cdr3_nt: TGTGCCAGCTCACCGTATACGGGCTCTGGAAACACCATATATTTT

v_call: TRBV20-1
j_call: TRBJ1-6
d_call: -
clone_size: few
cdr3_aa: CSASSEWANSPLHF
cdr3_nt: TGCAGTGCTAGTTCTGAGTGGGCTAATTCACCCCTCCACTTT

v_call: TRBV7-8
j_call: TRBJ2-1
d_call: -
clone_size: few
cdr3_aa: CASSISDFTYNEQFF
cdr3_nt: TGTGCCAGCAGCATTAGCGATTTTACCTACAATGAGCAGTTCTTC

v_call: TRBV28
j_call: TRBJ2-1
d_call: -
clone_size: -
cdr3_aa: CASIRVPHPARVPDEQFF
cdr3_nt: TGTGCCAGCATCAGAGTGCCTCACCCAGCCAGGGTACCTGATGAGCAGTTCTTC

v_call: TRBV4-3
j_call: TRBJ2-7
d_call: -
clone_size: -
cdr3_aa: CATSHLTSSEQYF
cdr3_nt: TGCGCCACCAGCCACCTCACTAGTAGCGAGCAGTACTTC

v_call: TRBV6-2/TRBV6-3
j_call: TRBJ2-1
d_call: TRBD2
clone_size: -
cdr3_aa: CASILAGGYEQFF
cdr3_nt: TGTGCCAGCATATTAGCGGGAGGGTATGAGCAGTTCTTC

v_call: TRBV20-1
j_call: TRBJ1-5
d_call: -
clone_size: many
cdr3_aa: CSALPDTSPLQHF
cdr3_nt: TGCAGTGCCCTCCCTGACACCTCACCGCTCCAGCATTTT

v_call: TRBV7-2
j_call: TRBJ2-3
d_call: TRBD2
clone_size: many
cdr3_aa: CASSPQALAGGTDTQYF
cdr3_nt: TGTGCCAGCAGCCCCCAGGCGCTAGCGGGCGGCACAGATACGCAGTATTTT

v_call: TRBV20-1
j_call: TRBJ2-2
d_call: -
clone_size: many
cdr3_aa: CSARDDGVIDTGELFF
cdr3_nt: TGCAGTGCTAGAGATGATGGGGTCATCGACACCGGGGAGCTGTTTTTT

v_call: TRBV12-3/TRBV12-4
j_call: TRBJ2-3
d_call: -
clone_size: many
cdr3_aa: CASSFSTGPSTDTQYF
cdr3_nt: TGTGCCAGCAGCTTTTCTACAGGACCAAGCACAGATACGCAGTATTTT